One and the same sample provided the 15 T cell receptor beta chains below, sequenced in a study of cytotoxic CD8 clonotypes in ibrutinib-treated CLL. Using immunoSEQ multiplex PCR, the repertoire was profiled, and TCRdb retains in-frame clones only, with some absent. The data hold roughly 250,000 clones, with under 80% observed a single time. The sequencing here drew on PBMCs, taken after 24 months of ibrutinib treatment. Receptors originate from a human donor with chronic lymphocytic leukemia.

This chain connects TRBV29-1 to TRBJ2-7, with 7 bases that match TRBD2. CDR3 length: 13 amino acids. V lost 1 base, J lost 9 bases, and 9 bases stayed unmatched. In germline, CDR1 is SQVTM, CDR2 ANQGSEA. CDR3: CSVEGGGNTGQYF. In DNA, the CDR3 is TGCAGCGTTGAAGGGGGAGGGAACACTGGGCAGTACTTC.

This clone showed up just once. The rearrangement uses TRBV7-6 and TRBJ2-1; tentative D call: TRBD1 (6 bases). CDR3 length equals 13 residues. Germline assignment: CDR1 SGHVS and CDR2 FNYEAQ. V was clipped by 1 base and J by 14 bases, with 15 bases between them. The CDR3 loop is CASSLDLGAKKFF. CDR3 nucleotides: TGTGCCAGCAGCTTAGATTTGGGGGCTAAGAAGTTCTTC.

This chain joins TRBV30 and TRBJ2-7; TRBD1 matches at 9 bases. There are 12 residues in the CDR3. Germline values: CDR1 GTSNPN, CDR2 SVGIG (reference sequence). With V trimmed by 5 bases and J by 4 bases, 3 bases remained unmatched. This CDR3 reads CAWEGTGYEQYF. In DNA form, the CDR3 reads TGTGCCTGGGAAGGGACAGGGTACGAGCAGTACTTC. Combining the CDR3 with reference TRBV30 and TRBJ2-7 gives the whole variable domain SQTIHQWPATLVQPVGSPLSLECTVEGTSNPNLYWYRQAAGRGLQLLFYSVGIGQISSEVPQNLSASRPQDRQFILSSKKLLLSDSGFYLCAWEGTGYEQYFGPGTRLTVT.

The chain carries TRBV7-6 and TRBJ2-7; perhaps TRBD1 as D (6 bases). Germline values: CDR1 SGHVS, CDR2 FNYEAQ. Deletions cut 2 bases from V and 5 bases from J, with 10 bases between. The CDR3 sequence is 13 residues long. CDR3 DNA: TGTGCCAGCAGCTTACCGGACAGCCACGAGCAGTACTTC. This codes for CASSLPDSHEQYF.

V and J are TRBV14 and TRBJ2-1; 8 bases are a match to TRBD2. CDR3 size: 16 residues. The V gene end was trimmed by 1 base and the J gene end by 3 bases; junction bases not matched to a gene: 5. Germline values: CDR1 SGHDN, CDR2 FVKESK. CDR3 nucleotides: TGTGCCAGCAGCCAAGTTCTCGCGGGGGGCTACAATGAGCAGTTCTTC. Its protein is CASSQVLAGGYNEQFF.

The J gene is TRBJ1-2, the V gene TRBV19; weak D call: TRBD1 (5 bases). The CDR3 runs to 16 residues. The V gene lost 8 bases and the J gene lost 2 bases, with 21 bases spanning the gap. Germline V gives CDR1 LNHDA, CDR2 SQIVND (reference sequence). CDR3 region: CASGLWGEFLNYGYTF. In DNA form, the CDR3 reads TGTGCCAGTGGTCTATGGGGCGAGTTCCTCAACTATGGCTACACCTTC.

The chain combines TRBV28 with TRBJ1-5; D gene uncertain. The CDR3 spans 15 residues. CDR1 is MDHEN and CDR2 is SYDVKM in the germline V gene. The germline V and J ends were trimmed by 6 bases and 11 bases, with 23 bases remaining between them. CDR3: CASRMGGPFYMAQHF. The CDR3 DNA reads as TGTGCCAGCAGAATGGGTGGACCGTTCTATATGGCCCAGCATTTT.

The chain joins TRBV6-6 to TRBJ2-1; 10 bases match TRBD1. The CDR3 totals 15 residues. Unmatched junction bases numbered 7, after V lost 2 bases and J lost 9 bases. The germline gives CDR1 MNHNY, CDR2 SVGAGI (reference sequence). This CDR3 reads CASSYPGQGKGEQFF. CDR3 nucleotides: TGTGCCAGCAGTTACCCGGGACAGGGGAAAGGTGAGCAGTTCTTC.

The chain carries TRBV4-2 and TRBJ1-5, with 7 bases aligning to TRBD1. The CDR3 contains 15 residues. V lost 3 bases, J lost 4 bases, and 6 bases stayed unmatched. Germline values: CDR1 LGHNA, CDR2 YNFKEQ. CDR3 sequence (DNA): TGTGCCAGCAGCCAGGAGGGGGCCCCTAATCAGCCCCAGCATTTT. Its translation is CASSQEGAPNQPQHF.

This clone turned up a few times. J is TRBJ2-1 and V is TRBV9; D gene ambiguous. V was trimmed by 3 bases and J by 8 bases, leaving 9 bases between them. This CDR3 has 12 residues. The germline gives CDR1 SGDLS, CDR2 YYNGEE. CDR3 in amino acids: CASSALGYEQFF. For the CDR3, the DNA is TGTGCCAGCAGCGCCCTAGGGTATGAGCAGTTCTTC.

Concerning this clone: This same CDR3 is encoded by further DNA sequences in the sample. J is TRBJ2-1 and V is TRBV5-1; TRBD2 agrees at 11 bases. Germline loops: CDR1 SGHRS, CDR2 YFSETQ. The CDR3 is made up of 16 amino acids. Trimming removed 0 bases from V and 4 bases from J; junction bases left unmatched: 3. The chain's CDR3 is CASSLGGTSGYNEQFF. In DNA form, the CDR3 reads TGCGCCAGCAGCTTGGGGGGGACTAGCGGTTACAATGAGCAGTTCTTC.

The chain couples TRBV27 to TRBJ1-1; D not resolved. The CDR3 sequence is 14 residues long. The germline CDR1 and CDR2 sequences are MNHEY and SMNVEV (reference sequence). V was clipped by 0 bases and J by 0 bases, with 5 bases between them. For the CDR3, the DNA is TGTGCCAGCAGTTTATCCGGATTGAACACTGAAGCTTTCTTT. It is translated as CASSLSGLNTEAFF.

Only a few counts were recorded for this clone. V usage is TRBV11-3 and J usage is TRBJ2-7, with 7 nucleotides matching TRBD2. V shed 1 base, J shed 3 bases, and the junction held 6 bases outside the gene matches. CDR1 is SGHNT, CDR2 YENEEA, per germline. This CDR3 region has 15 residues. In nucleotides, the CDR3 is TGTGCCAGCAGCTTAGGTCGCGGGGGATACTACGAGCAGTACTTC. Translation: CASSLGRGGYYEQYF.

J is TRBJ2-3 and V is TRBV10-3; possible D gene TRBD2, 6 bases. CDR1 and CDR2 (germline): ENHRY, SYGVKD. V was clipped by 2 bases and J by 0 bases, with 15 bases between them. The CDR3 has 17 residues. Written as DNA, the CDR3 is TGTGCCATCAGTGAGGGGATGACTAGTGATAGCACAGATACGCAGTATTTT. It encodes CAISEGMTSDSTDTQYF.

The chain links TRBV2 to TRBJ2-6; a weak D match, TRBD2 (5 bases). This CDR3 region has 16 residues. Trimming shortened V by 7 bases and J by 0 bases, and 13 bases separated the two germline ends. CDR1 and CDR2 from the germline V gene are SNHLY and FYNNEI. CDR3: CASTGTLFSGANVLTF. The CDR3 region has the DNA TGTGCCAGCACGGGAACCCTTTTCTCTGGGGCCAACGTCCTGACTTTC. Together with reference TRBV2 and TRBJ2-6, the CDR3 gives the full variable domain: EPEVTQTPSHQVTQMGQEVILRCVPISNHLYFYWYRQILGQKVEFLVSFYNNEISEKSEIFDDQFSVERPDGSNFTLKIRSTKLEDSAMYFCASTGTLFSGANVLTFGAGSRLTVL.